Listed below are T cell receptor beta chains from one sample, sequenced in a study of T-cell memory formation after mild COVID-19. TCRdb redid the calling of the 5' RACE reads with MiXCR, one entry per CDR3 protein. The data contain around 200,000 distinct CDR3 sequences, about 18% of them seen just once; the ten biggest clones take up roughly 4%. Sequenced sample: PBMCs or a T cell subset sorted from them (not recorded which). The receptors shown here come from a man aged 18 to 29 who had mild COVID-19 (a few samples of this study predate the infection). Cell type and time point are not known. CDR3s include the opening cysteine and the closing phenylalanine or tryptophan. A D gene is named only where the DNA matches it firmly. For some rows the clone size is stated as once, few or many, or as a class when expanded; others skip it.

CDR3aa: CSARGAQETQYF
CDR3nt: TGCAGTGCACGGGGGGCCCAAGAGACCCAGTACTTC
j_gene: TRBJ2-5
v_gene: TRBV20-1
abundance: few
d_gene: -

CDR3aa: CASRRQGPNTGELFF
CDR3nt: TGCGCCAGCAGAAGACAGGGACCGAACACCGGGGAGCTGTTTTTT
j_gene: TRBJ2-2
v_gene: TRBV5-1
abundance: few
d_gene: TRBD1

CDR3aa: CATNLDRVNTEAFF
CDR3nt: TGTGCCACCAACCTGGACAGGGTGAACACTGAAGCTTTCTTT
j_gene: TRBJ1-1
v_gene: TRBV7-2
abundance: -
d_gene: TRBD1

CDR3aa: CASSRDTTDTQYF
CDR3nt: TGTGCTAGCAGCCGGGACACCACAGATACGCAGTATTTT
j_gene: TRBJ2-3
v_gene: TRBV7-7
abundance: few
d_gene: -

CDR3aa: CASRAGTSWEETQYF
CDR3nt: TGCGCCAGCAGGGCTGGGACTAGCTGGGAGGAGACCCAGTACTTC
j_gene: TRBJ2-5
v_gene: TRBV5-1
abundance: -
d_gene: TRBD2

CDR3aa: CASSVAENTEAFF
CDR3nt: TGCGCCAGCAGTGTGGCAGAGAACACTGAAGCTTTCTTT
j_gene: TRBJ1-1
v_gene: TRBV10-1
abundance: -
d_gene: -

CDR3aa: CASSLTGGLYNEQFF
CDR3nt: TGTGCCAGCAGCTTAACCGGGGGACTTTACAATGAGCAGTTCTTC
j_gene: TRBJ2-1
v_gene: TRBV7-3
abundance: -
d_gene: -

CDR3aa: CASSPFLTQYF
CDR3nt: TGTGCCAGCAGCCCATTTTTGACGCAGTATTTT
j_gene: TRBJ2-3
v_gene: TRBV11-2
abundance: -
d_gene: -

CDR3aa: CASSLTREHTEAFF
CDR3nt: TGTGCCAGCAGCTTAACCAGGGAGCACACTGAAGCTTTCTTT
j_gene: TRBJ1-1
v_gene: TRBV7-2
abundance: -
d_gene: -

CDR3aa: CASSLGGIYGYTF
CDR3nt: TGTGCCAGCAGTTTAGGCGGGATTTATGGCTACACCTTC
j_gene: TRBJ1-2
v_gene: TRBV12-3/TRBV12-4
abundance: -
d_gene: -

CDR3aa: CASRTGQVFNTEAFF
CDR3nt: TGTGCCAGCAGGACGGGACAGGTGTTTAACACTGAAGCTTTCTTT
j_gene: TRBJ1-1
v_gene: TRBV6-6
abundance: -
d_gene: TRBD1

CDR3aa: CASSPRDRDNNEQFF
CDR3nt: TGTGCCAGCAGCCCCCGGGACAGGGATAACAATGAGCAGTTCTTC
j_gene: TRBJ2-1
v_gene: TRBV11-3
abundance: few
d_gene: TRBD1

CDR3aa: CASSSTGGSPLHF
CDR3nt: TGTGCCAGCAGTTCGACAGGGGGGTCACCCCTCCACTTT
j_gene: TRBJ1-6
v_gene: TRBV6-6
abundance: few
d_gene: TRBD1

CDR3aa: CASSLLAGSYEQYF
CDR3nt: TGTGCCAGCAGCTTACTAGCGGGGTCCTACGAGCAGTACTTC
j_gene: TRBJ2-7
v_gene: TRBV7-3
abundance: -
d_gene: TRBD2

CDR3aa: CASSWGQKETQYF
CDR3nt: TGCGCCAGCAGCTGGGGACAGAAAGAGACCCAGTACTTC
j_gene: TRBJ2-5
v_gene: TRBV5-1
abundance: -
d_gene: TRBD1

CDR3aa: CASSVGSGGETGELFF
CDR3nt: TGTGCCAGCAGCGTAGGAAGCGGGGGAGAAACCGGGGAGCTGTTTTTT
j_gene: TRBJ2-2
v_gene: TRBV9
abundance: -
d_gene: TRBD2

CDR3aa: CASSLYTSETQYF
CDR3nt: TGTGCCAGCAGCTTATACACTAGCGAGACCCAGTACTTC
j_gene: TRBJ2-5
v_gene: TRBV7-3
abundance: -
d_gene: -

CDR3aa: CASSQQGGNTIYF
CDR3nt: TGTGCCAGCAGTCAGCAGGGAGGAAACACCATATATTTT
j_gene: TRBJ1-3
v_gene: TRBV28
abundance: few
d_gene: -

CDR3aa: CATSDPRRGTHGELFF
CDR3nt: TGTGCCACCAGTGACCCTCGACGGGGGACCCACGGGGAGCTGTTTTTT
j_gene: TRBJ2-2
v_gene: TRBV24-1
abundance: many
d_gene: -

CDR3aa: CASSLEQNTEAFF
CDR3nt: TGTGCCAGCAGCTTAGAACAGAACACTGAAGCTTTCTTT
j_gene: TRBJ1-1
v_gene: TRBV7-2
abundance: -
d_gene: -

CDR3aa: CAISATGEETQYF
CDR3nt: TGTGCCATCAGTGCTACAGGGGAAGAGACCCAGTACTTC
j_gene: TRBJ2-5
v_gene: TRBV10-3
abundance: few
d_gene: TRBD1

CDR3aa: CASSQGLAGGGEQFF
CDR3nt: TGTGCCAGCAGCCAGGGCCTAGCGGGGGGTGGTGAGCAGTTCTTC
j_gene: TRBJ2-1
v_gene: TRBV4-2
abundance: -
d_gene: TRBD2

CDR3aa: CASSLWGDGELFF
CDR3nt: TGTGCCAGCAGCTTATGGGGAGACGGGGAGCTGTTTTTT
j_gene: TRBJ2-2
v_gene: TRBV11-2
abundance: -
d_gene: -

CDR3aa: CSARAQSTDTQYF
CDR3nt: TGCAGTGCTAGAGCTCAGTCCACAGATACGCAGTATTTT
j_gene: TRBJ2-3
v_gene: TRBV20-1
abundance: -
d_gene: -

CDR3aa: CASSPRSLQETQYF
CDR3nt: TGTGCCAGCAGCCCCCGATCGCTCCAAGAGACCCAGTACTTC
j_gene: TRBJ2-5
v_gene: TRBV7-9
abundance: few
d_gene: -

CDR3aa: CASSRGGSDYGYTF
CDR3nt: TGCGCCAGCAGCAGAGGGGGCAGCGACTATGGCTACACCTTC
j_gene: TRBJ1-2
v_gene: TRBV5-1
abundance: -
d_gene: TRBD1

CDR3aa: CSASGGRGYEQYF
CDR3nt: TGCAGCGCCTCAGGAGGTCGGGGCTACGAGCAGTACTTC
j_gene: TRBJ2-7
v_gene: TRBV29-1
abundance: -
d_gene: -

CDR3aa: CASSLGTGGSDTQYF
CDR3nt: TGCGCCAGCAGCTTGGGGACAGGGGGCTCCGATACGCAGTATTTT
j_gene: TRBJ2-3
v_gene: TRBV5-1
abundance: many
d_gene: TRBD1

CDR3aa: CASSIGTPWNEQFF
CDR3nt: TGTGCCAGTAGTATCGGGACACCCTGGAATGAGCAGTTCTTC
j_gene: TRBJ2-1
v_gene: TRBV19
abundance: -
d_gene: -

CDR3aa: CASSFFGGYNQPQHF
CDR3nt: TGTGCCAGCAGCTTCTTCGGGGGTTACAATCAGCCCCAGCATTTT
j_gene: TRBJ1-5
v_gene: TRBV7-2
abundance: many
d_gene: -

CDR3aa: CASSQEGQGVTTDTQYF
CDR3nt: TGCGCCAGCAGCCAAGAGGGACAGGGGGTGACGACAGATACGCAGTATTTT
j_gene: TRBJ2-3
v_gene: TRBV4-3
abundance: many
d_gene: TRBD1

CDR3aa: CASSSYDGGYTF
CDR3nt: TGTGCCAGCAGTTCATACGACGGTGGCTACACCTTC
j_gene: TRBJ1-2
v_gene: TRBV6-5
abundance: -
d_gene: -